One and the same sample provided the 8 T cell receptor beta chains below, sequenced in a study of regulatory T cells in long-lasting Graves disease (dated by TCRdb to the early 2020s). The library was made by multiplex PCR. Instrument used: Illumina HiSeq 4000. iRepertoire HTBI primers and Arm-PCR amplification of CDR3 regions were used to construct TCR beta libraries. TCRdb handled the public reads itself, with Q25 trimming in fastp and clone calling in MiXCR, and kept productive beta chains. Each entry merges the rows of one CDR3 protein and shows their most common DNA and genes. The sample table holds 540,000 or so distinct CDR3 sequences, of which approximately 12% were seen once. The ten largest clones add up to approximately 9.3% of the sample. The sample's time point label, in plain terms: newly diagnosed GD, antithyroid drugs for less than 3 months. RNA was extracted from PBMCs in TRIzol for both TCR sequencing and RNA sequencing.

The same sample was also studied in work on T cells in Graves' hyperthyroidism and ophthalmopathy.

This sample comprised peripheral blood mononuclear cells (PBMCs), obtained at new diagnosis, from a patient treated with antithyroid drugs. The receptors were gathered from a man younger than 40 with Graves disease. Donor details come from another sample of the same person, matched by shared clones.

The chain has TRBV20-1 and TRBJ2-2; the D call may be TRBD1 or TRBD2 (5 bases each). Per germline, CDR1 DFQATT and CDR2 SNEGSKA (reference sequence). The CDR3 spans 14 residues. Trimming took off 7 bases at V and 0 bases at J, with 12 bases between the two ends. The CDR3 spells CSVNGAANTGELFF. In nucleotides, the CDR3 is TGCAGTGTAAACGGGGCGGCGAACACCGGGGAGCTGTTTTTT.

This clonotype was counted only a few times. The V call is TRBV5-1, the J call TRBJ1-2; D may be TRBD1 (5 bases). CDR3 length: 14 residues. The V end was cut by 4 bases, the J end by 4 bases, with 14 bases between. From germline, CDR1 is SGHRS and CDR2 YFSETQ. The CDR3 nucleotides are TGCGCCAGCAGCGACGAGAGGGGTGCCTATGGCTACACCTTC. It specifies CASSDERGAYGYTF.

This clonotype was recorded at least ten times. The genes are TRBV7-9 and TRBJ1-5, with a weak D call TRBD1 (6 bases). Trimming left V 5 bases short and J 4 bases short, with 27 bases between. Germline V gene sequence: CDR1 SEHNR, CDR2 FQNEAQ (reference sequence). CDR3 length equals 19 residues. In nucleotides, the CDR3 is TGTGCCAGCAGCCCGGAGGTACAGGGTGCAAGGGGTTTAAATCAGCCCCAGCATTTT. Translating it yields CASSPEVQGARGLNQPQHF.

Ten or more counts support this clonotype. The chain is built from TRBV30 and TRBJ2-1; D gene ambiguous. The CDR3 is 12 amino acids. V lost 0 bases to trimming and J lost 0 bases, with 0 bases between them. Germline V CDR1 and CDR2: GTSNPN, SVGIG (reference sequence). The CDR3 sequence: CAWSVSYNEQFF. As DNA, the CDR3 is TGTGCCTGGAGTGTCTCCTACAATGAGCAGTTCTTC.

This clonotype was counted many times. The chain is built from TRBV10-3 and TRBJ2-7; 8 positions match TRBD2. V lost 4 bases and J lost 5; bases outside the gene matches: 7. This CDR3 comprises 14 residues. The germline CDR1 and CDR2 sequences are ENHRY and SYGVKD. The CDR3 DNA is TGTGCCATCAGTGTGGCGGGAGGTCACAACGAGCAGTACTTC. Its translation: CAISVAGGHNEQYF.

On this clonotype itself: A read error may be the cause here, since a much bigger clone is one base away. This chain uses TRBV12-3 or TRBV12-4 with TRBJ2-4; weak D call: TRBD2 (5 bases). The CDR3 has 13 amino acids. CDR3: CASSLKRFNERFF. CDR3 sequence (DNA): TGTGCCAGCAGTTTAAAGCGGTTCAATGAGCGGTTCTTC.

The CDR3 sequence: CSVEERVSETQYF. DNA for the CDR3: TGCAGCGTTGAAGAACGGGTTTCGGAGACCCAGTACTTC. The chain couples TRBV29-1 to TRBJ2-5; no reliable D call. The CDR3 extends over 13 amino acids. Per germline, CDR1 SQVTM and CDR2 ANQGSEA. V dropped 0 bases and J dropped 5 bases, with 10 bases sitting between them.

The chain couples TRBV24-1 to TRBJ1-1; 9 bases are shared with TRBD1. CDR1 is KGHDR, CDR2 SFDVKD, per germline. The junction had 6 bases not matched to a gene; V was cut back by 4 bases and J by 1 base. This CDR3 contains 16 residues. This CDR3 reads CATSESGTGTNTEAFF. The CDR3 DNA sequence: TGTGCCACCAGTGAGTCCGGGACAGGGACGAACACTGAAGCTTTCTTT.